This section outlines one TCR beta chain sequence together with its context. V lost 5 bases and J lost 6; bases outside the gene matches: 8. The germline gives CDR1 SEHNR, CDR2 FQNEAQ (reference sequence). The CDR3 covers 14 residues. The data are from a study of blood T cell repertoires in COVID-19. Study-level background: From T cells, B-cell-depleted T cells, or PBMCs came the material, which was cDNA or gDNA.

Per the study methods: Amplification of reference gene primers provided the estimated nucleated cell counts. The data were produced by immunoSEQ multiplex PCR, yet TCRdb's version contains in-frame clones alone and is incomplete. V and J calls and clone size are those listed in that table; D and trimming were worked out from the DNA. The table lists about 150,000 clones, around 80% of them singletons. Cohort 3 recovered donors had two negative PCRs, clearance, or symptom resolution. The specimen was PBMCs or T cells enriched from blood (not recorded which). The chain couples TRBV7-9 to TRBJ1-2; TRBD1 aligns across 8 bases. This TCR came from a woman in her forties or fifties who had recovered from COVID-19. CDR3: CASSPTGELDGYTF. CDR3 nucleotide sequence: TGTGCCAGCAGCCCGACAGGGGAGTTGGATGGCTACACCTTC. The complete variable domain, with remaining parts taken from reference TRBV7-9 and TRBJ1-2, reads DTGVSQNPRHKITKRGQNVTFRCDPISEHNRLYWYRQTLGQGPEFLTYFQNEAQLEKSRLLSDRFSAERPKGSFSTLEIQRTEQGDSAMYLCASSPTGELDGYTFGSGTRLTVV.